This TCR beta chain was captured in a study of shared clonotypes between healthy human individuals. Sequenced by immunoSEQ multiplex PCR; TCRdb stores in-frame clones only, minus some. The table records fewer than 2.5 million clones, approximately 93% of them present only once. V lost 3 bases to trimming and J lost 0 bases, with 8 bases between them. Looked up from germline, CDR1 is SQVTM and CDR2 is ANQGSEA. The CDR3 is 13 residues long. General observations from the study: Measured sharing among donors was expected to vary with sequencing depth.

This clone was counted only a few times. Its antigen remains unknown. The sample holds other DNA sequences that translate to the same CDR3. The rearrangement links TRBV29-1 to TRBJ1-1; D remains unclear. The sequence was obtained from a man aged 18 to 30 in good health. Some clones in this sample may be carry-over from other donors' samples. The sample was naive CD4+ T cells from PBMCs. Subset described: CD45RA+ positively selected. For the CDR3, the DNA is TGCAGCGTTGAGCGGCGGATGAACACTGAAGCTTTCTTT. Its protein is CSVERRMNTEAFF.